A selection of T cell receptor beta chains follows, all from one sample in a study of long-term antiretroviral therapy in people with HIV. Clones were sequenced by immunoSEQ multiplex PCR, and TCRdb holds only the in-frame ones, with some missing. Counted here are approximately 27,000 clones, 80% to 95% occurring once; the ten biggest clones make up roughly 4%. The material sequenced was unsorted PBMCs, taken 5 to 5.5 years after starting antiretroviral therapy. All receptors derive from a woman in her forties with HIV. The CDR3 runs from the conserved cysteine through the conserved F or W. D genes are given only for firm matches. Expanded clones are given a class, and other clones once, few, many or no size at all.

j_call d_call clone_size v_call cdr3_nt cdr3_aa
TRBJ2-2 TRBD2 . TRBV7-2 TGTGCCAGCAGTCTGGCGGGAGCCACCACCGGGGAGCTGTTTTTT CASSLAGATTGELFF
TRBJ2-5 . . TRBV29-1 TGCAGCGTTGAAGGACTAGACGGGGCCCAGTACTTC CSVEGLDGAQYF
TRBJ2-7 . . TRBV7-2 TGTGCCAGCAGCTTCTTACTTCTAGCGAGGAGCTCCTACGAGCAGTACTTC CASSFLLLARSSYEQYF
TRBJ2-1 . . TRBV6-1 TGTGCCAGCAGTGAATATAGGTACAATGAGCAGTTCTTC CASSEYRYNEQFF
TRBJ2-1 TRBD2 . TRBV19 TGTGCCAGTAGGTTTAGCGGGAGGGACTACAATGAGCAGTTCTTC CASRFSGRDYNEQFF
TRBJ2-7 . . TRBV4-1 TGCGCCAGCAGCCAAGAAACTAGCTACCCTTACGAGCAGTACTTC CASSQETSYPYEQYF
TRBJ2-5 . . TRBV2 TGTGCCAGCAGGGGGGACGCCCTCCATCGAGCCCAGTACTTC CASRGDALHRAQYF
TRBJ2-5 TRBD2 . TRBV5-1 TGCGCCAGCAGCTTGGGCCCTAGCGGGAAACAAGAGACCCAGTACTTC CASSLGPSGKQETQYF
TRBJ1-1 . . TRBV29-1 TGCAGCGTTGGGCGTAACCCGACCGAAGCTTTCTTT CSVGRNPTEAFF
TRBJ2-5 TRBD1 . TRBV5-8 TGTGCCAGCAGCTTTGACAGGGGCCTTATCCAAGAGACCCAGTACTTC CASSFDRGLIQETQYF
TRBJ1-1 . . TRBV4-1 TGCGCCAGCAGCCAACCCCAGGGGAACACTGAAGCTTTCTTT CASSQPQGNTEAFF
TRBJ2-7 . . TRBV19 TGTGCCAGTAGTATAGAGGTCTCGAGCTCCTACGAGCAGTACTTC CASSIEVSSSYEQYF
TRBJ2-5 . . TRBV27 TGTGCCAGCAGTCCGATCAGGAAGGGAGAGACCCAGTACTTC CASSPIRKGETQYF
TRBJ2-1 TRBD2 . TRBV19 TGTGCCAGTAGTCAATATAGCGGGAGGGGTAATGAGCAGTTCTTC CASSQYSGRGNEQFF
TRBJ2-5 TRBD1 . TRBV4-2 TGTGCCAGCAGCCGCGACAGGGTAGCGGAGACCCAGTACTTC CASSRDRVAETQYF
TRBJ2-1 TRBD2 . TRBV5-1 TGCGCCAGCAGCCGGGGTCTAGCGGCATACAATGAGCAGTTCTTC CASSRGLAAYNEQFF
TRBJ2-7 TRBD1 . TRBV6-5 TGTGCCAGCAGCAGACCGGGACAGTCCTACGAGCAGTACTTC CASSRPGQSYEQYF
TRBJ1-2 . . TRBV5-6 TGTGCCAGCAGCTTGGCCCAAGCGGCCTATGGCTACACCTTC CASSLAQAAYGYTF
TRBJ2-5 . once TRBV5-6 TGTGCCAGCAGCTTGTTCGGGGACGACCAAGAGACCCAGTACTTC CASSLFGDDQETQYF
TRBJ1-5 . . TRBV9 TGTGCCAGCAGCTCAGGGGTGGGCCCCGGTCAGCCCCAGCATTTT CASSSGVGPGQPQHF
TRBJ2-1 TRBD2 . TRBV5-1 TGCGCCAGCAGCCCCCTAGCGGGAGGAGCAAATGAGCAGTTCTTC CASSPLAGGANEQFF
TRBJ1-2 . . TRBV6-5 TGTGCCAGCAGTCGGGACGGAACCTATGGCTACACCTTC CASSRDGTYGYTF
TRBJ2-5 TRBD1 . TRBV7-2 TGTGCCAGCAGCTTATACTGGACAGGGCAAGAGACCCAGTACTTC CASSLYWTGQETQYF
TRBJ2-7 TRBD2 . TRBV7-2 TGTGCCAGCAGCTTAGGGACCGGGACTAGCAACGAGCAGTACTTC CASSLGTGTSNEQYF
TRBJ2-4 TRBD1 . TRBV5-5 TGTGCCAGCAGCCCGGGACAGTCCTTTTCACTAGCCAAAAACATTCAGTACTTC CASSPGQSFSLAKNIQYF
TRBJ1-2 . . TRBV7-9 TGTGCCACCCCGAGGGTGCGTGACTATGGCTACACCTTC CATPRVRDYGYTF
TRBJ2-2 . . TRBV6-5 TGTGCCAGCAGTTACACGGTTCCCGGGGAGCTGTTTTTT CASSYTVPGELFF
TRBJ2-7 TRBD1 . TRBV11-2 TGTGCCAGCAGCTTAGGGCCAGGGGGCATCTACGAGCAGTACTTC CASSLGPGGIYEQYF
TRBJ1-2 . . TRBV7-2 TGTGCCAGCAGCCCCGCCCTTATAGTGGGTAACTATGGCTACACCTTC CASSPALIVGNYGYTF
TRBJ1-3 TRBD1 . TRBV7-6 TGTGCCAGCAGCTTAGACAGGGGCGGAAACACCATATATTTT CASSLDRGGNTIYF
TRBJ1-2 . . TRBV29-1 TGCAGCGTTCTCTCTGTTCGGGGCTACACCTTC CSVLSVRGYTF
TRBJ2-1 . once TRBV27 TGTGCCAGCAGTCAGGGCCGTGATGAGCAGTTCTTC CASSQGRDEQFF
TRBJ2-5 . . TRBV5-4 TGTGCCAGCAGCGCCCCGGACTTCGAGACCCAGTACTTC CASSAPDFETQYF
TRBJ1-4 . . TRBV7-9 TGTGCCAGCAGTTACCCCCGGACAGAAACAACTAATGAAAAACTGTTTTTT CASSYPRTETTNEKLFF
TRBJ2-2 . . TRBV1 TGCACCAGCAGCCAAGACGGTACCAGGGGGGGAACCGGGGAGCTGTTTTTT CTSSQDGTRGGTGELFF
TRBJ1-2 TRBD1 . TRBV9 TGTGCCAGCAGCCAACCCGGGACAGATTATGGCTACACCTTC CASSQPGTDYGYTF
TRBJ1-2 TRBD1 once TRBV19 TGTGCCAGTCTCCGATGGGGAACGACAGGGGGAAGTGGCTACACCTTC CASLRWGTTGGSGYTF
TRBJ2-3 . . TRBV21-1 TGTGCCAGCAGGGGGGGGCTCACAGATACGCAGTATTTT CASRGGLTDTQYF
TRBJ2-2 . . TRBV6-5 TGTGCCAGCAGAGATCACGGCTCCGGGGAGCTGTTTTTT CASRDHGSGELFF
TRBJ1-1 . . TRBV5-1 TGCGCCAGCAGCTTGGAATGGGGCCGGGGGACTGAAGCTTTCTTT CASSLEWGRGTEAFF
TRBJ2-5 . . TRBV6-1 TGTGCCAGCAGTGAAGCTACGGAGACCCAGTACTTC CASSEATETQYF
TRBJ2-7 TRBD1 . TRBV7-6 TGTGCCAGCAGCCGAACCACAGGGGCCTACGAGCAGTACTTC CASSRTTGAYEQYF
TRBJ1-2 . . TRBV6-6 TGTGCCAGCAGTCCCGACATATTCTATGGCTACACCTTC CASSPDIFYGYTF
TRBJ1-6 . . TRBV11-3 TGTGCCAGCAGCTTAGGAGTCAGGGTTAATTCACCCCTCCACTTT CASSLGVRVNSPLHF
TRBJ2-1 . . TRBV6-5 TGTGCCAGCAGTTACTCTCTGGACTTCTCCTACAATGAGCAGTTCTTC CASSYSLDFSYNEQFF
TRBJ1-1 . . TRBV30 TGTGCCTGCAGCGCAACAGGAGACACTGAAGCTTTCTTT CACSATGDTEAFF
TRBJ2-7 . . TRBV6-6 TGTGCAGCCGGACCTTCGGCCTACGAGCAGTACTTC CAAGPSAYEQYF
TRBJ1-3 . few TRBV9 TGTGCCAGCAGCGTAGGAGATGGAAACACCATATATTTT CASSVGDGNTIYF
TRBJ1-2 TRBD1 . TRBV7-2 TGTGCCAGCAGCTTAGGGGACAGGGGACTAGCTAACTATGGCTACACCTTC CASSLGDRGLANYGYTF
TRBJ1-2 . . TRBV14 TGTGCCAGCAGCCAAGTCCTCAACTATGGCTACACCTTC CASSQVLNYGYTF
TRBJ1-6 . . TRBV25-1 TGTGCCAGCAGTGCCCCCGGTTGGACGGTCGGCTCACCCCTCCACTTT CASSAPGWTVGSPLHF
TRBJ1-2 . once TRBV11-2 TGTGCCAGCAGCTCCAGCATGGGGTTAGGTTATGGCTACACCTTC CASSSSMGLGYGYTF